A selection of T cell receptor beta chains follows, all from one sample in a study of cytomegalovirus exposure and HLA in healthy donors. The protocol was immunoSEQ multiplex PCR, while the TCRdb copy is restricted to in-frame clones and leaves out a portion. The sample includes roughly 180,000 clones, 80% of them seen just once. Sequencing was done on a sample of PBMCs. The receptors shown here come from a man between 25 and 39 years old in good health and CMV-seronegative. CDR3s include the opening cysteine and the closing phenylalanine or tryptophan. Each record gives: J gene, D gene, clone size, CDR3 length, V gene, CDR3 DNA, CDR3 protein. D genes are given only for firm matches. Only some rows state a clone size, as once, few, many or a class for expanded clones.

TRBJ1-2 | TRBD1 | . | 14 | TRBV19 | TGTGCCAGTAGCGTGGACAGGGGGCGTCTTGGCTACACCTTC | CASSVDRGRLGYTF
TRBJ2-3 | TRBD2 | once | 16 | TRBV30 | TGTGCCTGGAGTGGATCAAGGCGGGGGGGCCCAGATACGCAGTATTTT | CAWSGSRRGGPDTQYF
TRBJ2-3 | TRBD1 | . | 14 | TRBV5-6 | TGTGCCAGCAGCTACGGGACAGGGGGGGATACGCAGTATTTT | CASSYGTGGDTQYF
TRBJ1-6 | . | . | 15 | TRBV11-2 | TGTGCCAGCAGCACCCCGGGGGGACTGAAATCACCCCTCCACTTT | CASSTPGGLKSPLHF
TRBJ2-7 | TRBD2 | . | 14 | TRBV28 | TGTGCCAGCATTATGGCGGGAGATTTCTACGAGCAGTACTTC | CASIMAGDFYEQYF
TRBJ2-7 | . | . | 14 | TRBV28 | TGTGCCAGCACTACCGACCCATCGGGGTACGAGCAGTACTTC | CASTTDPSGYEQYF
TRBJ1-1 | . | . | 17 | TRBV21-1 | TGTGCCAGCAGCGGTCACCGGGACAGGGGGCGAGGCGCTGAAGCTTTCTTT | CASSGHRDRGRGAEAFF
TRBJ2-7 | TRBD2 | . | 15 | TRBV10-2 | TGCGCCAGCGTTCGACCGGGACTAGCTTCTTACGAGCAGTACTTC | CASVRPGLASYEQYF
TRBJ2-7 | TRBD1 | . | 15 | TRBV11-2 | TGTGCCAGCAGCTTAGAGAGGGGGACAGGCTACGAGCAGTACTTC | CASSLERGTGYEQYF
TRBJ1-3 | TRBD1 | . | 17 | TRBV9 | TGTGCCAGCAGCGTAGGAGGACAGGGGGCTCACGGAAACACCATATATTTT | CASSVGGQGAHGNTIYF
TRBJ2-7 | . | few | 11 | TRBV20-1 | TGCAGTGCTAGGAGGCACTACGAGCAGTACTTC | CSARRHYEQYF
TRBJ2-7 | TRBD2 | . | 15 | TRBV28 | TGTGCCAGCAGTCTACTAGCGGGTGGCCGTCTGGAGCAGTACTTC | CASSLLAGGRLEQYF
TRBJ2-5 | TRBD2 | . | 17 | TRBV28 | TGTGCCAGCAGTTTAAGTGGGACTAGCGGTAAAAGGGAGACCCAGTACTTC | CASSLSGTSGKRETQYF
TRBJ2-3 | . | few | 14 | TRBV7-9 | TGTTCCAGCAGCTTAGCGGCGGCGGCGGGTACGCAGTATTTT | CSSSLAAAAGTQYF
TRBJ1-3 | TRBD1 | . | 17 | TRBV19 | TGTGCCAGTAGTATACAAAAACAGGGGCCCTCTGGAAACACCATATATTTT | CASSIQKQGPSGNTIYF
TRBJ2-1 | . | . | 14 | TRBV4-3 | TGCGCCAGCAGCCAAGCGGGACTGACCAATGAGCAGTTCTTC | CASSQAGLTNEQFF
TRBJ2-7 | TRBD1 | once | 14 | TRBV6-1 | TGTGCCAGCGGCCGACAGGGCCGCTCCTACGAGCAGTACTTC | CASGRQGRSYEQYF
TRBJ2-3 | TRBD2 | . | 16 | TRBV4-1 | TGCGCCAGCAGCCAGAAGACTAGCGAGTACACAGATACGCAGTATTTT | CASSQKTSEYTDTQYF
TRBJ2-5 | TRBD1 | . | 19 | TRBV5-8 | TGTGCCAGCAGCTTAGTTAGGACAGGGAAGGCAAGGTACCAAGAGACCCAGTACTTC | CASSLVRTGKARYQETQYF
TRBJ2-1 | . | . | 12 | TRBV28 | TGTGCCAGCAGTTTATTACATGAGGGGCAGTTCTTC | CASSLLHEGQFF